This TCR beta chain came from a study of Graves' ophthalmopathy and Graves' hyperthyroidism. In regard to this clonotype: Antigen specificity is unknown.

Trimming removed 6 bases from V and 5 bases from J; junction bases left unmatched: 7. The CDR3 is 14 residues long. General observations from the study: Detected in blood as well were most expanded thyroid clonotypes with frequency above 0.001.

Among the exclusions were patients with other autoimmune diseases, uncontrolled infections, pregnancy or lactation. Scientists amplified the TCR beta CDR3 regions from RNA transcripts. Second-round multiplex PCR followed a first-round RT-PCR using HTBI primers. TCRdb recomputed calls from the multiplex PCR reads with MiXCR, one row per CDR3 protein. The table has 300,000 to 400,000 distinct CDR3 sequences, 15% to 20% seen once; the top ten hold 9% to 15%. The sequenced sample consisted of peripheral blood. The receptor comes from an adult man with Graves' ophthalmopathy. This chain connects TRBV12-3 or TRBV12-4 to TRBJ1-1, with 9 nucleotides matching TRBD1. CDR3 sequence: CASSPGQGWTEAFF. The CDR3 DNA reads as TGTGCCAGCAGCCCGGGACAGGGTTGGACTGAAGCTTTCTTT.